This TCR beta chain was observed in a study of radiotherapy plus CTLA-4 blockade in lung cancer. Turning to the study itself: Roughly 17% of enrolled patients responded objectively, and more than 30% had disease control. General study findings and limits: Reports identified early blood T cell clone dynamics, with interferon-beta, as the best response predictor. Blood TCR clones of tumor origin expanded after radiotherapy plus ipilimumab.

This clone was recorded once. Its antigen is undetermined. The CDR3 contains 15 residues. The germline CDR1 and CDR2 sequences are SNHLY and FYNNEI. V lost 4 bases and J lost 6; bases outside the gene matches: 10. Those patients who had chemo-refractory metastatic non-small-cell lung cancer were given focal radiation along with CTLA-4 blockade through ipilimumab. The table came from immunoSEQ multiplex PCR; TCRdb's copy has only in-frame clones and leaves some out. This sample has some 110,000 clones, with more than 65% found just once. The chain combines TRBV2 with TRBJ2-3, with 7 bases identical to TRBD2. The clonotype comes from a human donor with non-small cell lung cancer who had a partial response to radiotherapy plus ipilimumab. Source: peripheral blood, taken from a patient treated with radiotherapy plus ipilimumab. The CDR3: CASSGGLAEGDTQYF. As DNA, the CDR3 is TGTGCCAGCAGTGGAGGGCTAGCGGAGGGGGATACGCAGTATTTT.